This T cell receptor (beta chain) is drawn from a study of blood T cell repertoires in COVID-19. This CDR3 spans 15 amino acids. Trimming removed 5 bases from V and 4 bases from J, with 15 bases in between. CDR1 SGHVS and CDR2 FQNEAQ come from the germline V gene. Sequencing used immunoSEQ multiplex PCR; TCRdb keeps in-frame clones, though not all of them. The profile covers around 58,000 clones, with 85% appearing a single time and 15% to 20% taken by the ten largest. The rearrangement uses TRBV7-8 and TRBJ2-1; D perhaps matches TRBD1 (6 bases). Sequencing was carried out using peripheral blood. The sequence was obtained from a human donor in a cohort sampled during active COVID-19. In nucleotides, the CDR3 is TGTGCCAGCAGCCTCGGACAGATCCAATACAATGAGCAGTTCTTC. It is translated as CASSLGQIQYNEQFF.